This record covers a single TCR beta chain. The CDR3 totals 16 residues. Germline values: CDR1 MNHEY, CDR2 SMNVEV (reference sequence). V was pared by 0 bases and J by 1 base, with 12 bases between. The sample comes from a study of blood T cell repertoires in COVID-19. As for the study in general: Acute-phase and convalescent COVID-19 samples originated in the United States, Italy and Spain. Sources were T cells, B-cell-depleted T cells, or PBMCs; the material itself was cDNA or gDNA.

In the authors' methods: Reference gene primer amplification in the assay estimated nucleated cell counts. The assay was immunoSEQ multiplex PCR, and TCRdb's table has in-frame clones only and misses some. V, J and clone size reflect that table, while D and trimming were determined from the DNA. The data contain around 200,000 clones, about 86% of them singletons. The gene calls are TRBV27 and TRBJ1-1; D gene ambiguous. Sequenced input: peripheral blood. This sequence was found in a man between 65 and 85 years old with active or convalescent COVID-19. The CDR3 sequence: CASSLSISAGNTEAFF. As DNA, the CDR3 is TGTGCCAGCAGTTTATCGATAAGTGCAGGGAACACTGAAGCTTTCTTT.